This passage covers 14 T cell receptor beta chains from one sample sequenced in a study of human T cells and chemical hapten exposure. Time point defined: patch test 2, 6 weeks after DPC sensitization. The treatment here: therapeutic diphenylcyclopropenone sensitization with weekly scalp DPC. TCRdb ran MiXCR on the RACE reads and lists one entry per CDR3 protein. The table records approximately 69,000 distinct CDR3 sequences, 10% of them present only once. The sequences come from whole blood, collected in connection with sensitization to the hapten diphenylcyclopropenone (DPC). The origin of the receptors is a woman in her fifties or sixties with alopecia areata. Some clones in this sample may be carry-over from other donors' samples.

There are many counts of this clonotype. This chain uses TRBV7-6 with TRBJ2-3; D remains ambiguous. Germline V lookup: CDR1 SGHVS, CDR2 FNYEAQ. This CDR3 contains 13 residues. V shed 1 base and J shed 6 bases, with 8 bases lying between them. The CDR3 sequence: CASSLVDVDTQYF. The CDR3 DNA reads TGTGCCAGCAGCTTAGTAGATGTGGATACGCAGTATTTT.

This clonotype appeared once. This chain joins TRBV25-1 and TRBJ2-1; no reliable D call. Germline assignment: CDR1 MGHDK and CDR2 SYGVNS. Trimming shortened V by 1 base and J by 11 bases, and 15 bases separated the two germline ends. This CDR3 comprises 14 residues. The CDR3 DNA reads as TGTGCCAGCAGTGAATCTGACACCCGCGAGAAGCAGTTCTTC. Its protein product is CASSESDTREKQFF.

DNA for the CDR3: TGTGCCAGCAGCATTCCGGGACTGAGCACAGATACGCAGTATTTT. Its translation is CASSIPGLSTDTQYF. The chain uses TRBV28 and TRBJ2-3; D is perhaps TRBD2 (6 bases). Germline lookup yields CDR1 MDHEN and CDR2 SYDVKM. The CDR3 totals 15 residues. With 6 bases removed from V and 0 bases from J, the gap between germline ends came to 13 bases.

This clonotype was picked up many times. The chain joins TRBV7-9 to TRBJ2-3; D may correspond to TRBD1 or TRBD2 (5 bases each). This CDR3 spans 16 amino acids. The V and J ends lost 5 bases and 0 bases respectively, with 15 bases between them. The germline V gene encodes CDR1 SEHNR and CDR2 FQNEAQ (reference sequence). As DNA, the CDR3 is TGTGCCAGCAGCCCCCGAGGATGGGGGAGCACAGATACGCAGTATTTT. It codes for CASSPRGWGSTDTQYF.

This clonotype was seen a few times. The rearrangement uses TRBV23-1 and TRBJ2-7; D gene unclear. TRBV23-1 is given ORF status, its function remaining uncertain. The V and J ends lost 2 bases and 6 bases respectively, with 8 bases between them. The CDR3 sequence is 12 residues long. In DNA form, the CDR3 reads TGCGCCAGCAGTCAAGGGAAGGTCGAGCAGTACTTC. Residues: CASSQGKVEQYF.

In this sample, this clonotype turned up a few times. The CDR3: CASSFFGQPQHF. DNA for the CDR3: TGTGCCAGCAGTTTCTTCGGTCAGCCCCAGCATTTT. The chain is built from TRBV12-3 or TRBV12-4 and TRBJ1-5; the D is unclear. Deletions cut 3 bases from V and 6 bases from J, with 6 bases between. The CDR3 runs 12 residues.

The table lists this clonotype with a few counts. CDR3 nucleotide sequence: TGTGCCAGCAGTCCGCTGGGTATGTGGCTGTTTTTT. It translates to CASSPLGMWLFF. The chain recombines TRBV28 with TRBJ2-2, with D unclear. The germline gives CDR1 MDHEN, CDR2 SYDVKM. V dropped 5 bases and J dropped 13 bases, with 14 bases sitting between them. There are 12 residues in the CDR3.

The chain combines TRBV19 with TRBJ1-5; D may be TRBD1 (6 bases). With 6 bases removed from V and 1 base from J, the gap between germline ends came to 13 bases. This CDR3 is built from 15 residues. Germline-derived CDR1 and CDR2 are LNHDA and SQIVND (reference sequence). The CDR3 reads CASRDTDRSNQPQHF. The DNA for the CDR3 is TGTGCCAGTAGGGATACAGACAGGAGCAATCAGCCCCAGCATTTT.

The sample holds many counts of this clonotype. The chain couples TRBV20-1 to TRBJ2-1, with 8 bases aligning to TRBD2. Germline V gene lookup returns CDR1 DFQATT and CDR2 SNEGSKA (reference sequence). The CDR3 extends over 15 amino acids. Germline trimming cut 1 base from V and 4 bases from J; bases unmatched to any gene: 6. The CDR3 nucleotides read TGCAGTGCTAGAGTCGGGGGGGCCATGTACAATGAGCAGTTCTTC. It translates to CSARVGGAMYNEQFF.

About this clonotype: Possible read error: a much larger clone is one base away. J is TRBJ2-7 and V is TRBV11-2, with 8 nucleotides matching TRBD1. This CDR3 has 15 residues. Germline values: CDR1 SGHAT, CDR2 FQNNGV. CDR3 sequence reads: CASSSNPGQAYVQYF. In DNA, the CDR3 is TGTGCCAGCAGTTCGAACCCGGGACAGGCCTACGTGCAGTACTTC.

This clonotype was observed at least ten times. The CDR3 protein is CSGAVQGASGNQPQHF. DNA of the CDR3: TGCAGTGGGGCTGTGCAGGGGGCTTCTGGCAATCAGCCCCAGCATTTT. The V and J genes are TRBV20-1 and TRBJ1-5; 8 bases agree with TRBD1. CDR1 and CDR2 (germline): DFQATT, SNEGSKA (reference sequence). The ends lost 7 bases at V and 2 bases at J; junction bases unmatched: 13. This CDR3 has 16 amino acids.

At least ten counts were recorded for this clonotype. This sequence joins TRBV5-1 and TRBJ1-4; D remains unclear. Germline CDR1 and CDR2: SGHRS and YFSETQ. The length of the CDR3 is 14 residues. V was pared by 7 bases and J by 7 bases, with 17 bases between. The CDR3 nucleotides read TGCGCCAGCGCGGAAAGGGTTAAAGGTGAAAAACTGTTTTTT. It yields the protein CASAERVKGEKLFF. Supplemented by reference TRBV5-1 and TRBJ1-4, the full variable domain reads KAGVTQTPRYLIKTRGQQVTLSCSPISGHRSVSWYQQTPGQGLQFLFEYFSETQRNKGNFPGRFSGRQFSNSRSEMNVSTLELGDSALYLCASAERVKGEKLFFGSGTQLSVL.

Many counts were recorded for this clonotype. This chain uses TRBV27 with TRBJ1-3, with D unresolved. The CDR3 totals 15 residues. The V gene lost 2 bases and the J gene lost 0 bases, with 8 bases spanning the gap. CDR1 is MNHEY, CDR2 SMNVEV, per germline (reference sequence). The CDR3 DNA is TGTGCCAGCAGTTTACTTGGAAGCTCTGGAAACACCATATATTTT. Its translation: CASSLLGSSGNTIYF.

V is TRBV9 and J is TRBJ1-5; D is unresolved. CDR3 size: 14 residues. The germline V and J ends were trimmed by 0 bases and 5 bases, with 9 bases remaining between them. Per germline, CDR1 SGDLS and CDR2 YYNGEE. The CDR3 region is CASSVDAGDQPQHF. CDR3 coding DNA: TGTGCCAGCAGCGTAGATGCAGGAGATCAGCCCCAGCATTTT.